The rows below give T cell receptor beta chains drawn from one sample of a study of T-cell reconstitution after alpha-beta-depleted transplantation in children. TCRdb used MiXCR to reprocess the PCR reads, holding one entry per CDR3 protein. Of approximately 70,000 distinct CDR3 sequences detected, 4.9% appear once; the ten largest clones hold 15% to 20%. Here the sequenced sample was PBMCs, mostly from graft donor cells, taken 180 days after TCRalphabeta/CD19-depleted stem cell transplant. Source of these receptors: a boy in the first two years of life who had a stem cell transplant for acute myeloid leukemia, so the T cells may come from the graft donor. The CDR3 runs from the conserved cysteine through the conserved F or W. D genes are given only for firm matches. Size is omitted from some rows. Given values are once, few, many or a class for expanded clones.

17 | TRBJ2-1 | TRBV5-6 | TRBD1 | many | TGTGCCAGCAGCAACCCCTTTAGGACAGGGGGCCTGGGTGAGCAGTTCTTC | CASSNPFRTGGLGEQFF
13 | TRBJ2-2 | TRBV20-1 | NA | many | TGCAGTGCTGCACAGGGGGGGGGCGGGGAGCTGTTTTTT | CSAAQGGGGELFF
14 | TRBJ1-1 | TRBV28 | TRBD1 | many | TGTGCCAGCAGTTCCCAGGGGGCAAGGACTGAAGCTTTCTTT | CASSSQGARTEAFF
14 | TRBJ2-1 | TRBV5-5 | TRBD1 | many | TGTGCCAGCAGCCGGGACAGCTCCTACAATGAGCAGTTCTTC | CASSRDSSYNEQFF
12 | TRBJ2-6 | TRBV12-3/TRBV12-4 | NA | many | TGTGCCTCCCTTCTGGGGGCCAACGTCCTGACTTTC | CASLLGANVLTF
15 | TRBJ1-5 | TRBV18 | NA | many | TGTGCCAGCTCACCCGGCCAGGGATTATATCAGCCCCAGCATTTT | CASSPGQGLYQPQHF
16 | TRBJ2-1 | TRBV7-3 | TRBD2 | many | TGTGCCAGCAGCTTCGTCAGCGGGGCAGGGTTTGGTGAGCAGTTCTTC | CASSFVSGAGFGEQFF
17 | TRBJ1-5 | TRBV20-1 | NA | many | TGCAGTGCTTGGAGTCTTCGACCGGGCTTAGGCAATCAGCCCCAGCATTTT | CSAWSLRPGLGNQPQHF
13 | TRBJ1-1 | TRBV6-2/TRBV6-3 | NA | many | TGTGCCAGCAGGAGGGCCCCGAACACTGAAGCTTTCTTT | CASRRAPNTEAFF
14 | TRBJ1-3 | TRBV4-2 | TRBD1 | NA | TGTGCCATGGGCTCAGGGGGCTCTGGAAACACCATATATTTT | CAMGSGGSGNTIYF
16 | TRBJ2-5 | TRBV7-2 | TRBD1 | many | TGTGCCAGCAGCTTACTAGGGACAGGGGTGAGGGAGACCCAGTACTTC | CASSLLGTGVRETQYF
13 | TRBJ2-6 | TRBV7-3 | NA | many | TGTGCCAGCAGCCCCTCTGGGGCCAACGTCCTGACTTTC | CASSPSGANVLTF
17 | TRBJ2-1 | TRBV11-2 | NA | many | TGTGCCAGCAGCTTAGGTTTTTGGGGGAATCCCTACAATGAGCAGTTCTTC | CASSLGFWGNPYNEQFF
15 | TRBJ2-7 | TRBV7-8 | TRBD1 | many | TGTGCCAGCAGTAGGACCGGGACAGGGTCCTACGAGCAGTACTTC | CASSRTGTGSYEQYF
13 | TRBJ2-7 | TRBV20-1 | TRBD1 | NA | TGCTGCTTCTGGGGGGGACAGGGATACGAGCAGTACTTC | CCFWGGQGYEQYF
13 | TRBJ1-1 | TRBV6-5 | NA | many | TGTGCCAGCAGAACCTACGGCGGGACTGAAGCTTTCTTT | CASRTYGGTEAFF
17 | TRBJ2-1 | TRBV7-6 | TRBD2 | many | TGTGCCAGCAGCTTAGAGTCTTCGGGGGGGATCTACAATGAGCAGTTCTTC | CASSLESSGGIYNEQFF
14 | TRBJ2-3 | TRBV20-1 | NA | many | TGCAGTGCTAGGGCAGGGAGCCTTGGAGATACGCAGTATTTT | CSARAGSLGDTQYF
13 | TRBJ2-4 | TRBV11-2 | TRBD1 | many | TGTGCCAGCAGCTCCCTACAGGGGGACATTCAGTACTTC | CASSSLQGDIQYF
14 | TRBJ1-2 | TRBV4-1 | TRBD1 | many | TGCGCCAGCAGCCCCGGGCGACAGGGATATGGCTACACCTTC | CASSPGRQGYGYTF
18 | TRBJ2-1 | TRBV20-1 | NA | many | TGCAGTGCTAGAGATCAAGGCCTTCTAGTGCGGTGGAGTAATGAGCAGTTCTTC | CSARDQGLLVRWSNEQFF
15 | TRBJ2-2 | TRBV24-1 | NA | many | TGTGCCACCAGTGGTGTAGGGCGGAACACCGGGGAGCTGTTTTTT | CATSGVGRNTGELFF
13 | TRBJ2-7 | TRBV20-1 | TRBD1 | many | TGCAGTGCTGCTGGGACAGGGCAGGGCGAGCAGTACTTC | CSAAGTGQGEQYF
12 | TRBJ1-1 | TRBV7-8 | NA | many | TGTGCCAGCAGCAACAACAGGCCTGAAGCTTTCTTT | CASSNNRPEAFF
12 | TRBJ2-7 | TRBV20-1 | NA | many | TGCAGTGCTAGAGGCAGGCCCCACGAGCAGTACTTC | CSARGRPHEQYF
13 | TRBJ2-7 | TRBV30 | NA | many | TGTGCCTGGAGTTGGGGCCGCTCCTACGAGCAGTACTTC | CAWSWGRSYEQYF
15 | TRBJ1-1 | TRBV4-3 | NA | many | TGCGCCAGCAGCCGTTCCGGGACCTATAACACTGAAGCTTTCTTT | CASSRSGTYNTEAFF
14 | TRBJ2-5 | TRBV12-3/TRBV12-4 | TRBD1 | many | TGTGCCAGCAGACTAGGGACAGAAGAAGAGACCCAGTACTTC | CASRLGTEEETQYF
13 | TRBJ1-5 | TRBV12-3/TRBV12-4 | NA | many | TGTGCCAGCAGTTTGGGCATGTATCAGCCCCAGCATTTT | CASSLGMYQPQHF